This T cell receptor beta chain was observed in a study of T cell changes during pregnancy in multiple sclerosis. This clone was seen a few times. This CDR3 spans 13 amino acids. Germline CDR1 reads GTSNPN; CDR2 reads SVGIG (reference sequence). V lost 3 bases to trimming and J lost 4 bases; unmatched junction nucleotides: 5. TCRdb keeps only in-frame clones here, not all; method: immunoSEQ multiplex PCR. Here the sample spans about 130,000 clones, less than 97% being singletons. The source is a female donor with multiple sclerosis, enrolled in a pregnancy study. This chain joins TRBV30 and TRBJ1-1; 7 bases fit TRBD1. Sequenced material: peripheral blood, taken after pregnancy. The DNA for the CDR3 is TGTGCCTGGAGCCGACAGGGCGGCACTGAAGCTTTCTTT. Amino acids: CAWSRQGGTEAFF.